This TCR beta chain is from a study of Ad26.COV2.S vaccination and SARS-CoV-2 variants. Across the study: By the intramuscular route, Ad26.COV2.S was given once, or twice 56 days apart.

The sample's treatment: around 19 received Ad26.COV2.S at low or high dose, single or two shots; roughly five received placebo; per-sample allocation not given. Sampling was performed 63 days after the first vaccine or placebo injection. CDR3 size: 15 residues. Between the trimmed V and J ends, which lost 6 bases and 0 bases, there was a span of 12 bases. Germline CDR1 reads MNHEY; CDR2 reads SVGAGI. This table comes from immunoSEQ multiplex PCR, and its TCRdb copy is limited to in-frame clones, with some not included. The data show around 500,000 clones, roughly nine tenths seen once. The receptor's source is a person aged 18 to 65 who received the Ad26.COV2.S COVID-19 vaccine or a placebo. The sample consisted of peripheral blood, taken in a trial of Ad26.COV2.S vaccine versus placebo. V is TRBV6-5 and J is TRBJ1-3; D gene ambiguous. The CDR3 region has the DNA TGTGCCAGCAGATGGGAACCGACCTCTGGAAACACCATATATTTT. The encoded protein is CASRWEPTSGNTIYF.